This TCR beta chain emerged from a study of shared clonotypes between healthy human individuals. Deletions cut 4 bases from V and 0 bases from J, with 11 bases between. The CDR3 sequence is 15 residues long. Per the germline V gene, CDR1 is MNHEY and CDR2 is SMNVEV (reference sequence). Naive-designated CD8 cells lacked CD45RO, were positively enriched for CCR7, and omitted terminally differentiated effector memory CD45RA+ cells. The repertoire was sequenced with immunoSEQ multiplex PCR; TCRdb's copy has only in-frame clones and lacks some. The data show fewer than 850,000 clones, 96% seen once. Whole-study results and caveats: Although depth was large, rarefaction showed that sequencing of the sorted subsets was incomplete.

Concerning this clone itself: No antigen is known for it.

The sequencing input was naive CD8+ T cells sorted from blood. The chain recombines TRBV27 with TRBJ2-3; no definite D call. The clonotype originates from a man in his thirties or forties in good health. CDR3 protein: CASSSRTASTDTQYF. The CDR3 DNA sequence: TGTGCCAGCAGTTCAAGGACGGCTAGCACAGATACGCAGTATTTT.